These 20 T cell receptor beta chains share one sample of origin, sequenced in a study of blood T cell repertoires in COVID-19. The assay was immunoSEQ multiplex PCR, and TCRdb's table has in-frame clones only and misses some. The repertoire holds around 40,000 clones, with over 80% as singletons. Sequences were obtained from peripheral blood. The receptor set was obtained from a man over 45 with active or convalescent COVID-19.

The gene calls are TRBV6-4 and TRBJ2-1, with TRBD2 as a possible D gene (5 bases). From germline, CDR1 is MRHNA and CDR2 SNTAGT. CDR3 size: 13 residues. V was cut by 6 bases and J by 5 bases, with 11 bases left in between. The CDR3 DNA is TGTGCCAGCAGGAGAGGGAGTCACAATGAGCAGTTCTTC. Translation gives CASRRGSHNEQFF.

The J gene is TRBJ2-1, the V gene TRBV14; possible D gene TRBD1, 6 bases. V was shortened by 3 bases and J by 7 bases, with 13 bases between the two germline ends. The CDR3 has 14 residues. The germline gives CDR1 SGHDN, CDR2 FVKESK. CDR3 in DNA: TGTGCCAGCAGCCAGGCCTCGACAGGAAATGAGCAGTTCTTC. It translates to CASSQASTGNEQFF.

This chain joins TRBV18 and TRBJ2-7; 11 bases line up with TRBD2. V trimming: 0 bases; J trimming: 4 bases; junction bases outside the gene matches: 5. Germline values: CDR1 KGHSH, CDR2 LQKENI. The CDR3 totals 16 residues. CDR3 loop: CASSPPGTSGRYEQYF. DNA of the CDR3: TGTGCCAGCTCACCACCGGGGACTAGCGGAAGATACGAGCAGTACTTC.

The chain is built from TRBV7-2 and TRBJ1-1, with TRBD1 identical over 10 bases. Germline-derived CDR1 and CDR2 are SGHTA and FQGNSA. V trimming: 5 bases; J trimming: 7 bases; junction bases outside the gene matches: 7. This CDR3 region has 14 residues. CDR3 in amino acids: CASSPRTGGNEAFF. CDR3 nucleotide sequence: TGTGCCAGCAGCCCCCGGACAGGGGGGAATGAAGCTTTCTTT.

V and J are TRBV10-3 and TRBJ2-1; 9 bases are a match to TRBD2. The CDR3 length is 15 residues. Unmatched junction bases numbered 5, after V lost 0 bases and J lost 8 bases. CDR1 ENHRY and CDR2 SYGVKD come from the germline V gene. In DNA form, the CDR3 reads TGTGCCATCAGTGAGTCGAGCGGGGGGAGTGATGAGCAGTTCTTC. The encoded protein is CAISESSGGSDEQFF.

The chain combines TRBV9 with TRBJ2-7; 7 bases fit TRBD2. This CDR3 spans 15 amino acids. Losses at the gene ends were 4 bases for V and 5 bases for J; bases not matched to a gene: 12. The germline V gene encodes CDR1 SGDLS and CDR2 YYNGEE. The CDR3 loop is CASSFQGLPTDEQYF. The DNA for the CDR3 is TGTGCCAGCAGCTTCCAGGGACTACCTACGGACGAGCAGTACTTC.

This chain links TRBV7-2 with TRBJ1-5; D call uncertain. CDR1 is SGHTA and CDR2 is FQGNSA in the germline V gene. This CDR3 has 14 residues. Trimming cost V 2 bases and J 2 bases, with 7 bases left between them. The CDR3 reads CASSLTVGNQPQHF. Written as DNA, the CDR3 is TGTGCCAGCAGCTTAACTGTGGGCAATCAGCCCCAGCATTTT. Supplemented by reference TRBV7-2 and TRBJ1-5, the full variable domain reads GAGVSQSPSNKVTEKGKDVELRCDPISGHTALYWYRQSLGQGLEFLIYFQGNSAPDKSGLPSDRFSAERTGGSVSTLTIQRTQQEDSAVYLCASSLTVGNQPQHFGDGTRLSIL.

This chain joins TRBV27 and TRBJ2-1, with a weak D call TRBD2 (7 bases). The V gene lost 4 bases and the J gene lost 2 bases, with 15 bases spanning the gap. From germline, CDR1 is MNHEY and CDR2 SMNVEV (reference sequence). The CDR3 totals 16 residues. The DNA of the CDR3 is TGTGCCAGCAGTTATACCGCGGGGGCGGCCTACAATGAGCAGTTCTTC. Amino acids: CASSYTAGAAYNEQFF.

This chain uses TRBV27 with TRBJ2-1, with no clear D. The V gene's germline CDR1 is MNHEY and CDR2 SMNVEV (reference sequence). The ends were cut back, 8 bases at V and 4 bases at J, with 6 bases in the middle. The CDR3 length is 11 residues. The CDR3 DNA reads TGTGCCAGCTGCCAGTACAATGAGCAGTTCTTC. Protein sequence: CASCQYNEQFF.

This chain connects TRBV3-1 (or the pseudogene TRBV3-2) to TRBJ2-7, with a tentative D call TRBD1 (5 bases). The V gene's germline CDR1 is LGHDT and CDR2 YNNKEL (reference sequence). The CDR3 loop spans 14 amino acids. Trimming took 4 bases from V and 2 from J, leaving 12 bases between them. DNA for the CDR3: TGTGCCAGCAGCCCCAGGGCCAAAACCTACGAGCAGTACGTC. Translation gives CASSPRAKTYEQYV.

V usage is TRBV5-8 and J usage is TRBJ1-3; no clear D gene. Germline CDR1 SGHTS, CDR2 YDEGEE. This CDR3 comprises 16 residues. Trimming took 0 bases from V and 0 from J, leaving 10 bases between them. CDR3 coding DNA: TGTGCCAGCAGCTTGGTACACACATACTCTGGAAACACCATATATTTT. Amino acids: CASSLVHTYSGNTIYF. The whole variable domain, remainder taken from reference TRBV5-8 and TRBJ1-3, is EAGVTQSPTHLIKTRGQQATLRCSPISGHTSVYWYQQALGLGLQFLLWYDEGEERNRGNFPPRFSGRQFPNYSSELNVNALELEDSALYLCASSLVHTYSGNTIYFGEGSWLTVV.

The chain carries TRBV27 and TRBJ1-2, with D possibly TRBD1 on 6 matching bases. Per the germline V gene, CDR1 is MNHEY and CDR2 is SMNVEV (reference sequence). V was shortened by 5 bases and J by 4 bases, with 11 bases between the two germline ends. CDR3 length: 13 amino acids. Here the CDR3 DNA reads TGTGCCAGCAGTCCGAGGGGGAGCTATGGCTACACCTTC. As protein: CASSPRGSYGYTF.

The chain couples TRBV7-9 to TRBJ2-1, with D possibly being TRBD1 (6 bases). Germline V gene data show CDR1 as SEHNR and CDR2 as FQNEAQ (reference sequence). The CDR3 consists of 16 residues. V was cut by 5 bases and J by 3 bases, with 17 bases left in between. The CDR3 nucleotides are TGTGCCAGCAGCCCAAGCTCAAACAGGGTCTACAATGAGCAGTTCTTC. It is translated as CASSPSSNRVYNEQFF.

The J gene is TRBJ1-5, the V gene TRBV30; 7 bases line up with TRBD1. Germline trimming cut 5 bases from V and 4 bases from J; bases unmatched to any gene: 5. The CDR3 is 13 amino acids. Germline V gene data show CDR1 as GTSNPN and CDR2 as SVGIG (reference sequence). The CDR3 sequence: CAWAGQRNQPQHF. The CDR3 DNA follows: TGTGCCTGGGCGGGACAGCGGAATCAGCCCCAGCATTTT.

V usage is TRBV7-2 and J usage is TRBJ1-1; 10 positions match TRBD1. The CDR3 sequence is 17 residues long. Germline V gives CDR1 SGHTA, CDR2 FQGNSA. J lost 5 bases, V lost 2 bases, and 11 bases had no gene match. DNA for the CDR3: TGTGCCAGCAGCTTAAGTTCGTGGACAGGGGGGAGGACTGAAGCTTTCTTT. It yields the protein CASSLSSWTGGRTEAFF.

The chain recombines TRBV28 with TRBJ2-5; TRBD2 matches at 7 bases. Germline V CDR1 and CDR2: MDHEN, SYDVKM. This CDR3 has 16 residues. V shed 6 bases and J 5 bases; nucleotides not matched to a gene: 15. CDR3 nucleotide sequence: TGTGCCAGCAGATCAGGCGGGGACTACGTCATGGAGACCCAGTACTTC. It codes for CASRSGGDYVMETQYF.

Only one count was recorded for this clone. CDR3 coding DNA: TGTGCCAGCAGCTTCGGGGCAGGGGGAAACACTGAAGCTTTCTTT. Its translation: CASSFGAGGNTEAFF. The rearrangement links TRBV7-9 to TRBJ1-1, with TRBD1 matching over 7 bases. The V gene end was trimmed by 3 bases and the J gene end by 2 bases; junction bases not matched to a gene: 6. CDR3 length: 15 residues. Germline CDR1 is SEHNR and CDR2 is FQNEAQ (reference sequence).

V usage is TRBV20-1 and J usage is TRBJ1-1; unclear D gene. Germline V gene lookup returns CDR1 DFQATT and CDR2 SNEGSKA (reference sequence). Trimming cost V 6 bases and J 8 bases, with 13 bases left between them. The CDR3 length is 11 residues. CDR3 residues: CSAKTGREAFF. The DNA of the CDR3 is TGCAGTGCAAAGACCGGGAGGGAAGCTTTCTTT.

The chain carries TRBV10-1 and TRBJ2-7; 13 positions agree with TRBD2. CDR1 WNHNN and CDR2 SYGVQD come from the germline V gene (reference sequence). The CDR3 loop spans 13 amino acids. V shed 4 bases, J shed 6 bases, and the junction held 0 bases outside the gene matches. CDR3 nucleotide sequence: TGCGCCAGCAGTGGACTAGCGGGAGGCGAGCAGTACTTC. Encoded protein: CASSGLAGGEQYF.

This rearrangement joins TRBV5-6 to TRBJ2-1; D remains unclear. Germline V CDR1 and CDR2: SGHDT, YYEEEE. Trimming took 4 bases from V and 7 from J, leaving 12 bases between them. CDR3 length equals 13 residues. The CDR3 DNA reads as TGTGCCAGCAGCGCCCGGAGTAGTAATGAGCAGTTCTTC. It encodes CASSARSSNEQFF.